These 20 T cell receptor beta chains share one sample of origin, sequenced in a study of OX40 agonist ivuxolimab in advanced cancers. TCRdb's table, derived via immunoSEQ multiplex PCR, lists solely in-frame clones and lacks some. The table includes approximately 78,000 clones, roughly 86% detected once. The sample was CD4+ or CD8+ T cells sorted from blood, taken in a trial of the OX40 agonist ivuxolimab. All receptors derive from an adult with an advanced solid tumor such as melanoma, head and neck, liver or kidney cancer.

This chain links TRBV6-5 with TRBJ2-7; no definite D call. The germline CDR1 and CDR2 sequences are MNHEY and SVGAGI. V lost 0 bases, J lost 2 bases, and 8 bases lay in between. The CDR3 loop spans 14 amino acids. The CDR3: CASSYSNGPYEQYF. The CDR3 coding sequence is TGTGCCAGCAGTTACTCGAACGGTCCCTACGAGCAGTACTTC.

The chain joins TRBV6-5 to TRBJ1-1; D might be TRBD1 (5 bases). The germline V gene has CDR1 MNHEY and CDR2 SVGAGI. V lost 0 bases and J 5 bases, leaving 10 bases between the germline ends. This CDR3 has 14 amino acids. CDR3 in DNA: TGTGCCAGCAGTTACTCCTGGGGGAGGACTGAAGCTTTCTTT. This translates into CASSYSWGRTEAFF.

The V call is TRBV2, the J call TRBJ2-7; D not resolved. The CDR3 contains 13 residues. Germline CDR1 and CDR2: SNHLY and FYNNEI. V lost 7 bases and J lost 3, with 13 bases in between. The CDR3 DNA reads TGTGCCAGCACCCCTGCGGCCGGCTACGAGCAGTACTTC. Its protein product is CASTPAAGYEQYF. Supplemented by reference TRBV2 and TRBJ2-7, the full variable domain reads EPEVTQTPSHQVTQMGQEVILRCVPISNHLYFYWYRQILGQKVEFLVSFYNNEISEKSEIFDDQFSVERPDGSNFTLKIRSTKLEDSAMYFCASTPAAGYEQYFGPGTRLTVT.

The sample holds one count of this clone. This chain joins TRBV9 and TRBJ1-5; 7 bases agree with TRBD1. The V gene's germline CDR1 is SGDLS and CDR2 YYNGEE. Losses at the gene ends were 5 bases for V and 0 bases for J; bases not matched to a gene: 17. CDR3 size: 19 residues. CDR3 DNA: TGTGCCAGCAGTCTAAGCCGGGACAGCTCATCCCATAGCAATCAGCCCCAGCATTTT. Its protein is CASSLSRDSSSHSNQPQHF.

The V gene is TRBV7-2, the J gene TRBJ1-2, with D perhaps matching TRBD1 (6 bases). The CDR3 is 15 amino acids. Looked up from germline, CDR1 is SGHTA and CDR2 is FQGNSA. Deletions cut 1 base from V and 4 bases from J, with 13 bases between. In DNA form, the CDR3 reads TGTGCCAGCAGCTTAGAACAGGCAGGGGTCTATGGCTACACCTTC. It yields the protein CASSLEQAGVYGYTF.

The J gene is TRBJ2-2, the V gene TRBV19, with D possibly being TRBD2 (6 bases). Looked up from germline, CDR1 is LNHDA and CDR2 is SQIVND (reference sequence). V shed 6 bases and J shed 5 bases, with 13 bases lying between them. The CDR3 totals 14 residues. CDR3 in amino acids: CASRVRGETGELFF. CDR3 nucleotides: TGTGCCAGTAGGGTCCGCGGGGAGACCGGGGAGCTGTTTTTT.

The rearrangement uses TRBV9 and TRBJ2-5; tentatively, D is TRBD2 (6 bases). Germline V lookup: CDR1 SGDLS, CDR2 YYNGEE. With 4 bases removed from V and 7 bases from J, the gap between germline ends came to 14 bases. This CDR3 is 13 amino acids long. Written as DNA, the CDR3 is TGTGCCAGCAGCTCCCCGGGGGAGGCGACCCAGTACTTC. It encodes CASSSPGEATQYF.

A note on this clone: In the same sample, other DNA sequences code for this CDR3. The V call is TRBV30, the J call TRBJ2-5, with D perhaps matching TRBD2 (6 bases). Per the germline V gene, CDR1 is GTSNPN and CDR2 is SVGIG (reference sequence). V gave up 4 bases and J gave up 5 bases, with 11 bases separating them. This CDR3 spans 12 amino acids. The CDR3 is CAWKEGAETQYF. The CDR3 DNA follows: TGTGCCTGGAAGGAGGGTGCGGAGACCCAGTACTTC.

The chain couples TRBV4-1 to TRBJ1-6, with a weak D call TRBD1 (6 bases). V dropped 0 bases and J dropped 10 bases, with 16 bases sitting between them. The length of the CDR3 is 16 residues. Germline V gives CDR1 MGHRA, CDR2 YSYEKL. The CDR3 loop reads CASSQDNPGEVSPLHF. DNA of the CDR3: TGCGCCAGCAGCCAAGATAATCCAGGGGAGGTATCACCCCTCCACTTT.

This clone showed up just a few times. The rearrangement links TRBV19 to TRBJ1-5, with a tentative D call TRBD1 (6 bases). The germline V gene has CDR1 LNHDA and CDR2 SQIVND (reference sequence). The CDR3 extends over 11 amino acids. The V and J ends lost 9 bases and 4 bases respectively, with 7 bases between them. CDR3 loop: CASQGNQPQHF. DNA of the CDR3: TGTGCCAGCCAGGGGAATCAGCCCCAGCATTTT. The full variable domain, its missing parts supplied by reference TRBV19 and TRBJ1-5, is DGGITQSPKYLFRKEGQNVTLSCEQNLNHDAMYWYRQDPGQGLRLIYYSQIVNDFQKGDIAEGYSVSREKKESFPLTVTSAQKNPTAFYLCASQGNQPQHFGDGTRLSIL.

The rearrangement uses TRBV19 and TRBJ2-4, with 9 bases fitting TRBD1. This CDR3 is built from 14 residues. Germline V gene data show CDR1 as LNHDA and CDR2 as SQIVND (reference sequence). J gave up 6 bases and V 5 bases, and 5 bases lay outside the gene matches. The CDR3 here is CASSSPTGGNIQYF. The CDR3, as DNA: TGTGCCAGTAGTTCCCCGACAGGGGGAAACATTCAGTACTTC. Full variable domain (missing parts from reference TRBV19 and TRBJ2-4): DGGITQSPKYLFRKEGQNVTLSCEQNLNHDAMYWYRQDPGQGLRLIYYSQIVNDFQKGDIAEGYSVSREKKESFPLTVTSAQKNPTAFYLCASSSPTGGNIQYFGAGTRLSVL.

V gene TRBV10-3 combines with J gene TRBJ2-5; the D gene is possibly TRBD1 (5 bases). There are 14 residues in the CDR3. V lost 6 bases, J lost 4 bases, and 15 bases lay in between. Germline V gene sequence: CDR1 ENHRY, CDR2 SYGVKD. The CDR3 nucleotides are TGTGCCATCAGGGGCAGGGATGTTGGAGAGACCCAGTACTTC. It is translated as CAIRGRDVGETQYF.

This chain connects TRBV19 to TRBJ1-1; D gene unclear. The length of the CDR3 is 13 residues. Germline V lookup: CDR1 LNHDA, CDR2 SQIVND (reference sequence). The V gene lost 9 bases and the J gene lost 2 bases, with 13 bases spanning the gap. This CDR3 reads CARTSWENTEAFF. The CDR3 DNA reads TGTGCCAGGACTTCTTGGGAAAACACTGAAGCTTTCTTT.

This clone was observed a single time. V is TRBV6-1 and J is TRBJ2-1; 9 bases line up with TRBD2. V was pared by 2 bases and J by 8 bases, with 7 bases of the junction left unmatched. The germline CDR1 and CDR2 sequences are MNHNS and SASEGT. The CDR3 consists of 15 residues. In nucleotides, the CDR3 is TGTGCCAGCAGTGAACAGGGTAGCGGGAGAGATGAGCAGTTCTTC. Amino acid sequence: CASSEQGSGRDEQFF.

The rearrangement uses TRBV6-6 and TRBJ1-1; TRBD1 matches 9 bases. Germline CDR1 reads MNHNY; CDR2 reads SVGAGI (reference sequence). The V gene end was trimmed by 2 bases and the J gene end by 8 bases; junction bases not matched to a gene: 12. CDR3 length: 16 amino acids. This CDR3 reads CASSYPGTGKAEEAFF. CDR3 coding DNA: TGTGCCAGCAGTTACCCTGGGACAGGGAAGGCCGAGGAAGCTTTCTTT.

V is TRBV6-6 and J is TRBJ2-7; D gene uncertain. The CDR3 totals 11 residues. Germline-derived CDR1 and CDR2 are MNHNY and SVGAGI (reference sequence). V lost 6 bases and J 7 bases, leaving 10 bases between the germline ends. The CDR3 DNA follows: TGTGCCAGCAGCTACCCCAGGGAGCAGTACTTC. Its translation: CASSYPREQYF.

The chain recombines TRBV29-1 with TRBJ2-1; 7 bases fit TRBD1. This CDR3 spans 14 amino acids. V lost 3 bases and J lost 0; bases outside the gene matches: 2. Germline V lookup: CDR1 SQVTM, CDR2 ANQGSEA. The CDR3 DNA reads TGCAGCGTTGATGGGGACAGCTCCTACAATGAGCAGTTCTTC. It specifies CSVDGDSSYNEQFF.

CDR3 nucleotides: TGTGCCAGCAGCTTGTGGGACAGAAATCAGCCCCAGCATTTT. Encoded protein: CASSLWDRNQPQHF. The rearrangement links TRBV5-6 to TRBJ1-5, with 7 bases lining up with TRBD1. Germline loops: CDR1 SGHDT, CDR2 YYEEEE. The ends lost 1 base at V and 4 bases at J; junction bases unmatched: 2. This CDR3 has 14 residues.

The chain joins TRBV27 to TRBJ2-7; 11 bases agree with TRBD1. The trim removed 3 bases at V and 7 bases at J, leaving 11 bases unmatched. This CDR3 has 16 residues. Germline V gives CDR1 MNHEY, CDR2 SMNVEV (reference sequence). The CDR3 nucleotides are TGTGCCAGCAGTTTGGGGGCAGGACAGGGGGCGAAGGAGCAGTACTTC. As protein: CASSLGAGQGAKEQYF.

V usage is TRBV18 and J usage is TRBJ1-5; D possibly corresponds to TRBD1 (5 bases). Germline CDR1 reads KGHSH; CDR2 reads LQKENI. The ends were cut back, 3 bases at V and 4 bases at J, with 13 bases in the middle. The CDR3 loop spans 15 amino acids. The CDR3 DNA follows: TGTGCCAGCTCACCCTTTGGACACCTTAATCAGCCCCAGCATTTT. This gives the protein CASSPFGHLNQPQHF.